Shown below are 25 T cell receptor beta chains from a single sample sequenced in a study of response to subunit inactivated influenza vaccine (dated by TCRdb to 2017 to 2018). The library relied on RT-PCR. The sequencing machine was an Illumina HiSeq 2500. TCRdb reprocessing: public reads trimmed at Q25 with fastp, clones called with MiXCR, in-frame beta chains kept. Rows with one shared CDR3 protein collapse into an entry with the most common genes and DNA. In this sample the table shows a few hundred thousand distinct CDR3 sequences, 21% of which occur a single time. Together, the top ten hold roughly a tenth of the sample. The input for sequencing was PBMCs from blood, taken about 20 months after vaccination. These receptors were obtained from a man aged 50 to 75 who received an inactivated influenza vaccine. Donor details come from another sample of the same person, matched by shared clones.

The chain is built from TRBV28 and TRBJ1-2; no reliable D call. Trimming cost V 6 bases and J 6 bases, with 23 bases left between them. This CDR3 is 16 amino acids long. The germline gives CDR1 MDHEN, CDR2 SYDVKM. CDR3 amino acids: CASSTTRVIRRDGYTF. CDR3 coding DNA: TGTGCCAGCAGCACCACAAGGGTGATACGAAGGGATGGCTACACCTTC.

The rearrangement uses TRBV6-5 and TRBJ2-5; D possibly corresponds to TRBD1 (6 bases). The germline CDR1 and CDR2 sequences are MNHEY and SVGAGI. CDR3 length: 13 residues. V lost 0 bases, J lost 9 bases, and 11 bases lay in between. The CDR3, as DNA: TGTGCCAGCAGTTACTCGGGACAAGTAGCCCAGTACTTC. This gives the protein CASSYSGQVAQYF.

This clonotype has just a few counts. The genes are TRBV20-1 and TRBJ1-2; D is ambiguous. This CDR3 is 13 amino acids long. Germline lookup yields CDR1 DFQATT and CDR2 SNEGSKA (reference sequence). V was shortened by 8 bases and J by 2 bases, with 15 bases between the two germline ends. CDR3 protein: CSPHKGGNYGYTF. DNA for the CDR3: TGCAGTCCACATAAGGGTGGGAACTATGGCTACACCTTC.

CDR3 nucleotide sequence: TGTGCCAGCAGTTTACAGCGTACTATCTACGAGCAGTACTTC. This gives the protein CASSLQRTIYEQYF. This chain links TRBV12-3 or TRBV12-4 with TRBJ2-7; the D is unclear. The CDR3 covers 14 residues. V lost 2 bases and J 3 bases, leaving 11 bases between the germline ends.

This clonotype showed up just a few times. This chain connects TRBV11-2 to TRBJ2-1; no reliable D call. This CDR3 region has 15 residues. V shed 4 bases and J shed 3 bases, with 13 bases lying between them. Germline CDR1 and CDR2: SGHAT and FQNNGV. The CDR3 is CASSSTRISYNEQFF. In nucleotides, the CDR3 is TGTGCCAGCAGCTCGACAAGAATCAGCTACAATGAGCAGTTCTTC.

In its sample, this clonotype was seen a few times. This chain connects TRBV12-5 to TRBJ2-2; 7 nucleotides line up with TRBD1. From germline, CDR1 is LGHNT and CDR2 FRNRAP. The CDR3 is made up of 17 amino acids. V lost 1 base and J lost 3; bases outside the gene matches: 8. CDR3 loop: CASGLAPRQGHTGELFF. For the CDR3, the DNA is TGTGCTAGTGGTTTGGCCCCTCGACAGGGACACACCGGGGAGCTGTTTTTT.

The chain combines TRBV13 with TRBJ2-3; no definite D call. The length of the CDR3 is 14 residues. The germline V gene encodes CDR1 PRHDT and CDR2 FYEKMQ (reference sequence). V lost 5 bases to trimming and J lost 4 bases, with 13 bases between them. The CDR3 DNA reads as TGTGCCAGCAGCCCCAGGCTTTTCTCAGATACGCAGTATTTT. Its protein is CASSPRLFSDTQYF.

This chain links TRBV4-2 with TRBJ1-2; possibly TRBD1 for D (6 bases). The germline V and J ends were trimmed by 0 bases and 4 bases, with 21 bases remaining between them. The CDR3 runs 18 residues. The germline V gene encodes CDR1 LGHNA and CDR2 YNFKEQ. CDR3 sequence: CASSQDRSVGGRGYGYTF. The CDR3 DNA reads as TGTGCCAGCAGCCAAGATCGGTCCGTTGGGGGCCGAGGCTATGGCTACACCTTC.

This clonotype came up a few times. The chain carries TRBV5-1 and TRBJ1-5, with TRBD1 as a possible D gene (5 bases). The germline V and J ends were trimmed by 0 bases and 1 base, with 14 bases remaining between them. The CDR3 length is 17 residues. Germline loops: CDR1 SGHRS, CDR2 YFSETQ. CDR3 DNA sequence: TGCGCCAGCAGCTTGGGCACAGGTTCTATCAGCAATCAGCCCCAGCATTTT. Amino acids: CASSLGTGSISNQPQHF.

This clonotype was recorded at least ten times. The chain combines TRBV2 with TRBJ1-1, with D perhaps TRBD1 (5 bases). V was shortened by 11 bases and J by 1 base, with 14 bases between the two germline ends. This CDR3 has 13 residues. Germline CDR1 and CDR2: SNHLY and FYNNEI. CDR3 bases: TGTGCCGCCAGTATGGACAAGAACACTGAAGCTTTCTTT. This codes for CAASMDKNTEAFF.

This sequence joins TRBV5-5 and TRBJ1-1; 7 nucleotides agree with TRBD1. The CDR3 has 17 residues. Germline-derived CDR1 and CDR2 are SGHKS and YYEKEE (reference sequence). Germline trimming cut 4 bases from V and 0 bases from J; bases unmatched to any gene: 12. CDR3 nucleotides: TGTGCCAGCAGCAAAACAGGGGCCGTGATGATGAACACTGAAGCTTTCTTT. This gives the protein CASSKTGAVMMNTEAFF.

The chain combines TRBV2 with TRBJ2-1; 8 bases are a match to TRBD1. The length of the CDR3 is 14 residues. Trimming at V came to 4 bases and at J to 4 bases, leaving 3 bases not matched to a gene. The germline V gene has CDR1 SNHLY and CDR2 FYNNEI. CDR3 DNA sequence: TGTGCCAGCAGTGTGCAGGGGGCTTACAATGAGCAGTTCTTC. Encoded protein: CASSVQGAYNEQFF.

In regard to this clonotype: With a much larger clone just one base away, this may be a read error. Lacking the conserved final phenylalanine or tryptophan, this CDR3 likely reflects a read error. The chain employs TRBV6-1 and TRBJ1-6; a weak D match, TRBD1 (5 bases). The CDR3 sequence is 15 residues long. Per germline, CDR1 MNHNS and CDR2 SASEGT. Trimming cost V 6 bases and J 7 bases, with 16 bases left between them. This CDR3 reads CASRGPTGQNSPLHV. Written as DNA, the CDR3 is TGTGCCAGCAGGGGACCGACCGGGCAGAATTCACCCCTCCACGTT.

The chain links TRBV7-9 to TRBJ1-2; D unclear. V lost 5 bases to trimming and J lost 6 bases, with 16 bases between them. Germline values: CDR1 SEHNR, CDR2 FQNEAQ (reference sequence). This CDR3 has 14 residues. CDR3: CASSVDSRGHGYTF. CDR3 DNA: TGTGCCAGCAGCGTAGATTCACGGGGTCATGGCTACACCTTC.

The rearrangement links TRBV6-2 or TRBV6-3 to TRBJ2-3; D is unclear. The CDR3 contains 15 residues. Germline V CDR1 and CDR2: MNHEY, SVGEGT. The ends were cut back, 10 bases at V and 1 base at J, with 18 bases in the middle. As DNA, the CDR3 is TGTGCCATCTCATCCTCGCGGTCTGGCACAGATACGCAGTATTTT. It yields the protein CAISSSRSGTDTQYF.

V is TRBV18 and J is TRBJ2-7, with TRBD1 matching 9 bases. Germline V CDR1 and CDR2: KGHSH, LQKENI. The CDR3 consists of 16 residues. V lost 6 bases to trimming and J lost 3 bases; unmatched junction nucleotides: 12. CDR3 bases: TGTGCCAGCTCGGCACAAAGCCGGGACAGGGTCTACGAGCAGTACTTC. The encoded protein is CASSAQSRDRVYEQYF.

This clonotype has a handful of counts. The chain joins TRBV11-2 to TRBJ2-1; 7 nucleotides agree with TRBD2. CDR3 size: 19 residues. V lost 0 bases and J lost 0; bases outside the gene matches: 11. Germline V lookup: CDR1 SGHAT, CDR2 FQNNGV. CDR3 nucleotides: TGTGCCAGCAGCTTAGATTCATCCAGCGGGGTAAGCTCCTACAATGAGCAGTTCTTC. Translating gives CASSLDSSSGVSSYNEQFF.

In this sample, this clonotype turned up a few times. The chain uses TRBV7-8 and TRBJ2-5, with a weak D call TRBD1 (5 bases). Germline V gives CDR1 SGHVS, CDR2 FQNEAQ. V gave up 0 bases and J gave up 2 bases, with 13 bases separating them. The CDR3 length is 16 residues. CDR3 protein: CASSLASYRSQETQYF. The CDR3, as DNA: TGTGCCAGCAGCTTAGCTTCGTACAGGTCGCAAGAGACCCAGTACTTC.

This clonotype was seen more than once but under ten times. The rearrangement links TRBV12-3 or TRBV12-4 to TRBJ2-7; D is uncertain. The CDR3 is made up of 14 amino acids. V was clipped by 0 bases and J by 2 bases, with 8 bases between them. The CDR3 nucleotides are TGTGCCAGCAGTTTAGCGGGGTACACCTACGAGCAGTACTTC. As protein: CASSLAGYTYEQYF.

This clonotype appeared once. This chain links TRBV4-3 with TRBJ2-7, with D uncertain. This CDR3 spans 16 amino acids. CDR1 and CDR2 (germline): LGHNA, YSLEER. Deletions cut 0 bases from V and 0 bases from J, with 12 bases between. The CDR3 coding sequence is TGCGCCAGCAGCCAAGATATCCTGGCAAGCTCCTACGAGCAGTACTTC. Its protein product is CASSQDILASSYEQYF.

This chain connects TRBV29-1 to TRBJ2-3, with a weak D call TRBD1 (7 bases). In germline, CDR1 is SQVTM, CDR2 ANQGSEA. V dropped 3 bases and J dropped 4 bases, with 11 bases sitting between them. CDR3 length: 13 amino acids. CDR3 in DNA: TGCAGCGTTGACGGAGGGGGCGCAGATACGCAGTATTTT. Encoded protein: CSVDGGGADTQYF.

This clonotype was seen a handful of times. This chain joins TRBV20-1 and TRBJ1-1; unclear D gene. V was trimmed by 0 bases and J by 5 bases, leaving 10 bases between them. From germline, CDR1 is DFQATT and CDR2 SNEGSKA (reference sequence). The CDR3 contains 13 residues. The CDR3 region is CSARDVRRTEAFF. The CDR3 DNA is TGCAGTGCTAGAGATGTGCGGAGGACTGAAGCTTTCTTT.

The chain carries TRBV5-6 and TRBJ1-5; TRBD1 aligns across 7 bases. Trimming removed 1 base from V and 4 bases from J; junction bases left unmatched: 2. This CDR3 comprises 14 residues. The germline V gene encodes CDR1 SGHDT and CDR2 YYEEEE. CDR3 in DNA: TGTGCCAGCAGCTTGATGACAGGGAATCAGCCCCAGCATTTT. Translating it yields CASSLMTGNQPQHF.

This clonotype was observed a handful of times. The chain carries TRBV7-9 and TRBJ2-5; D possibly corresponds to TRBD1 (6 bases). The CDR3 spans 14 residues. The V end lost 4 bases, the J end lost 1 base, and 10 bases lay between the germline ends. Germline CDR1 reads SEHNR; CDR2 reads FQNEAQ (reference sequence). The CDR3 nucleotides are TGTGCCAGCAGCTCCAGGGGCAGCCAAGAGACCCAGTACTTC. This codes for CASSSRGSQETQYF.

This clonotype was seen many times. The rearrangement uses TRBV7-2 and TRBJ1-2; tentatively, D is TRBD1 (6 bases). The V gene lost 8 bases and the J gene lost 4 bases, with 14 bases spanning the gap. This CDR3 contains 13 residues. Germline lookup yields CDR1 SGHTA and CDR2 FQGNSA. For the CDR3, the DNA is TGTGCCAGCGGCGCGGGGGGCAGCTATGGCTACACCTTC. It encodes CASGAGGSYGYTF.